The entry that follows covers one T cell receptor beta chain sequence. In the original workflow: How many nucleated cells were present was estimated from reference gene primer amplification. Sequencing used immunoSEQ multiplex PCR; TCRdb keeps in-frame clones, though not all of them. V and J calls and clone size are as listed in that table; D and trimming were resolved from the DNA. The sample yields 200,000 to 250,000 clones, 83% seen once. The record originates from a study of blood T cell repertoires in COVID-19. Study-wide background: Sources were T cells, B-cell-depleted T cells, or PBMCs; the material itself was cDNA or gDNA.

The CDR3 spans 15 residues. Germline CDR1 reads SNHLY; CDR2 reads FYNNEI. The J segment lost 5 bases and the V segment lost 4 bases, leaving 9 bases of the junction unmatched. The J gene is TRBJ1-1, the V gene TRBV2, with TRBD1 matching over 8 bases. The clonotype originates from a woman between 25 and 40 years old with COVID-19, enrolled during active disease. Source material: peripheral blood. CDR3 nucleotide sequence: TGTGCCAGCAGTGCAGGGCAGGGGGCGATAACTGAAGCTTTCTTT. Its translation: CASSAGQGAITEAFF. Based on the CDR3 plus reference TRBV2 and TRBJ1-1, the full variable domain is EPEVTQTPSHQVTQMGQEVILRCVPISNHLYFYWYRQILGQKVEFLVSFYNNEISEKSEIFDDQFSVERPDGSNFTLKIRSTKLEDSAMYFCASSAGQGAITEAFFGQGTRLTVV.